This T cell receptor beta chain was identified in a study of OX40 agonist ivuxolimab in advanced cancers. General notes on the study: The costimulatory receptor OX40 (CD134) was targeted by ivuxolimab, a fully human IgG2 agonistic monoclonal antibody. Intravenous ivuxolimab was administered to patients every 2 weeks at six dose levels: 0.01, 0.1, 0.3, 1.5, 3 and 10 mg/kg. Of the roughly 54 dose-escalation patients, hepatocellular carcinoma was present in 19, melanoma in approximately 15, renal cell carcinoma in 9 and head and neck cancer in 9. A male proportion of almost 85% and a mean age of 60 years, ranging from 23 to 79, were recorded for the dose-escalation cohort. Patients were allowed to have had prior anti-PD-1, anti-PD-L1 or anti-CTLA-4 therapy, and around 43% of the dose-escalation patients had been treated with checkpoint inhibitors. Partial responses were achieved by three dose-escalation patients, of whom one had hepatocellular carcinoma and two had cutaneous melanoma. Peripheral TCRbeta sequencing was intended to test whether TCR sequence diversity was altered and clonal T-cell expansion was caused by ivuxolimab. The paper reports the monotherapy dose-escalation portion (N of about 50 patients) of the phase I ivuxolimab trial.

Per the germline V gene (reference sequence), SSHAT is the CDR1 and FNYEAQ is the CDR2. The CDR3 goes from the cysteine to the phenylalanine over 14 residues. Only the CDR3 part of the read is kept: 42 bases, read in frame from the first base. With respect to this clone: No cognate antigen has been identified for it. No base quality information exists; no much larger clone differs at one position.

Beyond this particular receptor, the publication reports: In the 0.1-3.0 mg/kg groups, partial responders had among the lowest normalized peripheral clonal expansion, particularly in CD8+ T cells. Low levels of normalized T-cell clonal expansion were also shown by some nonresponding patients. On average, CD8+ T cells showed more expanded clones than CD4+ T cells after ivuxolimab. At doses of 0.1 to 3.0 mg/kg, clonal expansion of both CD4+ and CD8+ blood T cells was observed from baseline to week 6. The antigen specificity of the clonally expanded peripheral T cells was not determined.

Genomic DNA was isolated from the sorted cells so that the TCRbeta CDR3 region could be sequenced. TCRbeta CDR3 regions were sequenced using the immunoSEQ Assay. TCRdb limited this immuneACCESS table to in-frame rearrangements with V and J called. A share of clones is missing; checked studies link under half to unresolved V genes, and the rest is unexplained. The sample table lists 78,000 or so clones, 88% of them with a count of one. Of the sample, 0.7% to 1% is held by the ten largest clones. The trial excluded patients who had a history of autoimmune disease or who were on systemic immunosuppression. In every dose cohort, peripheral blood was drawn for TCR sequencing at baseline, cycle 4 day 1, and cycle 7 day 1. Samples were obtained from an open-label, multicenter, first-in-human phase I dose-escalation trial of ivuxolimab. The trial enrolled adults with locally advanced or metastatic head and neck squamous cell, hepatocellular, melanoma or renal cell carcinoma. Before TCR sequencing, CD4+ and CD8+ T cells were separately sorted from peripheral blood.

This TCR came from an adult with an advanced solid tumor such as melanoma, head and neck, liver or kidney cancer. The chain uses TRBV7-7 and TRBJ2-3; the D gene may be TRBD1 or TRBD2, since each aligns over 9 bases. This specimen was CD4+ or CD8+ T cells sorted from blood, taken in a trial of the OX40 agonist ivuxolimab. The nucleotides read TGTGCTAGCGGGGGACAGGGTAGCACAGATACGCAGTATTTT. It specifies CASGGQGSTDTQYF.